The 32 T cell receptor beta chains reported below all come from one sample, sequenced in a study of T cell clones after liver transplantation. Clones were sequenced by immunoSEQ multiplex PCR, and TCRdb holds only the in-frame ones, with some missing. The table has about 47,000 clones, roughly nine tenths seen once. The source material was CD8+ T cells from blood, sampled 12 months after liver transplant. All receptors come from a human patient who received a liver transplant. The graft donor may have contributed some T cells.

The V call is TRBV7-9, the J call TRBJ2-1, with 11 bases identical to TRBD1. Looked up from germline, CDR1 is SEHNR and CDR2 is FQNEAQ (reference sequence). The CDR3 extends over 16 amino acids. After removal of 4 bases from V and 13 bases from J, the junction contained 15 bases not matched to a gene. The CDR3 sequence is CASSSRTGGAKMGQFF. The CDR3 DNA reads TGTGCCAGCAGCTCCCGGACAGGGGGCGCGAAAATGGGTCAGTTCTTC. Complete variable domain (other parts from reference TRBV7-9 and TRBJ2-1): DTGVSQNPRHKITKRGQNVTFRCDPISEHNRLYWYRQTLGQGPEFLTYFQNEAQLEKSRLLSDRFSAERPKGSFSTLEIQRTEQGDSAMYLCASSSRTGGAKMGQFFGPGTRLTVL.

The V call is TRBV19, the J call TRBJ2-7, with 8 bases lining up with TRBD1. The CDR3 sequence is 14 residues long. CDR1 is LNHDA, CDR2 SQIVND, per germline (reference sequence). Trimming at V came to 6 bases and at J to 3 bases, leaving 7 bases not matched to a gene. This chain's CDR3 is CASSSGGPGYEQYF. CDR3 DNA: TGTGCCAGTAGCTCAGGGGGCCCGGGCTACGAGCAGTACTTC.

This CDR3 is CASSPSGGEQFF. Here the CDR3 DNA reads TGTGCCAGCAGCCCATCAGGAGGTGAGCAGTTCTTC. The chain recombines TRBV6-5 with TRBJ2-1; perhaps TRBD2 as D (5 bases). The CDR3 runs 12 residues. The V end lost 6 bases, the J end lost 9 bases, and 12 bases lay between the germline ends. Germline CDR1 reads MNHEY; CDR2 reads SVGAGI.

The V gene is TRBV4-2, the J gene TRBJ2-7; TRBD2 aligns across 10 bases. Germline-derived CDR1 and CDR2 are LGHNA and YNFKEQ. The J segment lost 5 bases and the V segment lost 1 base, leaving 14 bases of the junction unmatched. The CDR3 is 18 residues long. CDR3 bases: TGTGCCAGCAGCCAAGCAACCCAGTTAGCGGGGGGCAGCGACGAGCAGTACTTC. Its translation is CASSQATQLAGGSDEQYF.

CDR3 sequence: CASSPKTVAKNIQYF. Here the CDR3 DNA reads TGTGCCAGCTCACCTAAGACGGTAGCCAAAAACATTCAGTACTTC. V gene TRBV18 combines with J gene TRBJ2-4; D ambiguous. This CDR3 has 15 residues. CDR1 KGHSH and CDR2 LQKENI come from the germline V gene. The ends were cut back, 3 bases at V and 0 bases at J, with 9 bases in the middle.

As regards this clone: The sample contains more than one DNA sequence encoding this CDR3. The V and J genes are TRBV30 and TRBJ2-6, with D unresolved. The CDR3 has 14 amino acids. Trimming pared 0 bases from V and 0 bases from J, leaving 3 bases between. Germline values: CDR1 GTSNPN, CDR2 SVGIG (reference sequence). CDR3 sequence reads: CAWSVGSGANVLTF. CDR3 nucleotides: TGTGCCTGGAGTGTAGGCTCTGGGGCCAACGTCCTGACTTTC.

This sequence joins TRBV27 and TRBJ2-1; unclear D gene. Germline assignment: CDR1 MNHEY and CDR2 SMNVEV (reference sequence). Trimming pared 5 bases from V and 0 bases from J, leaving 5 bases between. This CDR3 spans 13 amino acids. The CDR3 DNA sequence: TGTGCCAGCAGTCCGAACTCCTACAATGAGCAGTTCTTC. Protein sequence: CASSPNSYNEQFF.

J is TRBJ1-5 and V is TRBV4-1; no definite D call. Trimming cost V 0 bases and J 5 bases, with 11 bases left between them. The CDR3 totals 15 residues. The germline V gene encodes CDR1 MGHRA and CDR2 YSYEKL. The CDR3 here is CASSQEVVSHQPQHF. CDR3 in DNA: TGCGCCAGCAGCCAAGAGGTGGTCAGTCATCAGCCCCAGCATTTT.

This chain links TRBV5-1 with TRBJ2-3; TRBD1 matches 7 bases. The CDR3 covers 14 residues. CDR1 and CDR2 (germline): SGHRS, YFSETQ. The V and J ends lost 2 bases and 3 bases, in that order; junction bases with no gene match: 3. CDR3 coding DNA: TGCGCCAGCAGCTTAGGACAGGATACAGATACGCAGTATTTT. Translating gives CASSLGQDTDTQYF.

The chain joins TRBV7-2 to TRBJ1-1; possible D gene TRBD1, 6 bases. This CDR3 region has 15 residues. The germline V gene has CDR1 SGHTA and CDR2 FQGNSA. CDR3 amino acids: CANGQGPVLFTEAFF. The CDR3 DNA follows: TGTGCTAACGGGCAGGGGCCCGTCCTCTTCACTGAAGCTTTCTTT.

The genes are TRBV19 and TRBJ1-1; weak D call: TRBD1 (6 bases). Germline lookup yields CDR1 LNHDA and CDR2 SQIVND (reference sequence). The CDR3 runs 14 residues. Trimming took 4 bases from V and 1 from J, leaving 10 bases between them. CDR3 bases: TGTGCCAGTAGTAGTTTACAGGGGAACACTGAAGCTTTCTTT. This codes for CASSSLQGNTEAFF.

This chain joins TRBV25-1 and TRBJ2-7; D may be TRBD2 (5 bases). CDR1 and CDR2 from the germline V gene are MGHDK and SYGVNS. Trimming left V 2 bases short and J 6 bases short, with 11 bases between. This CDR3 contains 13 residues. CDR3: CASSEGWSGEQYF. DNA of the CDR3: TGTGCCAGCAGTGAAGGTTGGAGCGGCGAGCAGTACTTC.

The chain is built from TRBV29-1 and TRBJ2-2, with a tentative D call TRBD1 (5 bases). V was trimmed by 4 bases and J by 1 base, leaving 10 bases between them. Germline V gives CDR1 SQVTM, CDR2 ANQGSEA. This CDR3 is built from 14 residues. The CDR3 loop is CSVVDIMNTGELFF. CDR3 nucleotides: TGCAGCGTTGTGGACATAATGAACACCGGGGAGCTGTTTTTT.

In nucleotides, the CDR3 is TGTGCCAGCAGCCAAGATAGAAGGGACGGCACCCTGTATGGCTACACCTTC. Residues: CASSQDRRDGTLYGYTF. The rearrangement joins TRBV4-2 to TRBJ1-2, with D tentatively TRBD1 (5 bases). The germline V gene has CDR1 LGHNA and CDR2 YNFKEQ. V lost 0 bases and J 5 bases, leaving 19 bases between the germline ends. This CDR3 has 17 amino acids.

The chain combines TRBV4-1 with TRBJ2-3, with TRBD2 as a possible D gene (5 bases). Germline values: CDR1 MGHRA, CDR2 YSYEKL. CDR3 length: 16 amino acids. V was shortened by 5 bases and J by 2 bases, with 17 bases between the two germline ends. CDR3 in DNA: TGCGCCAGCAGCTCCCGACTGGGCGGGTACACAGATACGCAGTATTTT. Translation gives CASSSRLGGYTDTQYF.

This clone showed up just once. The J gene is TRBJ2-7, the V gene TRBV5-1; D might be TRBD1 or TRBD2, each matching 5 bases. V was trimmed by 4 bases and J by 0 bases, leaving 11 bases between them. Germline V lookup: CDR1 SGHRS, CDR2 YFSETQ. CDR3 length: 14 amino acids. The CDR3 loop reads CASSIGTDSYEQYF. CDR3 bases: TGCGCCAGCAGCATTGGGACGGACTCCTACGAGCAGTACTTC.

V usage is TRBV30 and J usage is TRBJ1-3; D might be TRBD1 (5 bases). Germline CDR1 is GTSNPN and CDR2 is SVGIG (reference sequence). V lost 4 bases, J lost 0 bases, and 13 bases lay in between. The CDR3 runs 15 residues. CDR3: CAWMQGTFSGNTIYF. In nucleotides, the CDR3 is TGTGCCTGGATGCAGGGTACCTTCTCTGGAAACACCATATATTTT.

The table lists this clone with a count of one. The rearrangement uses TRBV9 and TRBJ1-2; D is undetermined. Between the trimmed V and J ends, which lost 0 bases and 6 bases, there was a span of 12 bases. Germline V gene data show CDR1 as SGDLS and CDR2 as YYNGEE. The CDR3 contains 14 residues. The CDR3 nucleotides are TGTGCCAGCAGCGTAGGGTCGGTTCGGAATGGCTACACCTTC. Protein: CASSVGSVRNGYTF.

The J gene is TRBJ2-1, the V gene TRBV27; 9 bases fit TRBD2. V shed 3 bases and J 7 bases; nucleotides not matched to a gene: 7. Germline assignment: CDR1 MNHEY and CDR2 SMNVEV (reference sequence). This CDR3 has 15 residues. The CDR3 sequence: CASSFGAGGVNEQFF. DNA for the CDR3: TGTGCCAGCAGTTTCGGAGCGGGGGGCGTAAATGAGCAGTTCTTC.

This sequence joins TRBV27 and TRBJ2-1; no clear D. This CDR3 is built from 15 residues. Trimming cost V 7 bases and J 3 bases, with 16 bases left between them. Germline V CDR1 and CDR2: MNHEY, SMNVEV (reference sequence). CDR3 coding DNA: TGTGCCAGCATGGTGGGCCAAGGCCACTACAATGAGCAGTTCTTC. Its translation: CASMVGQGHYNEQFF.

The V call is TRBV4-3, the J call TRBJ1-3; tentative D call: TRBD1 (5 bases). Germline lookup yields CDR1 LGHNA and CDR2 YSLEER. V was cut by 0 bases and J by 3 bases, with 15 bases left in between. This CDR3 is 17 amino acids long. CDR3 coding DNA: TGCGCCAGCAGCCAAGATTTAGGACAAATACTTGGAAACACCATATATTTT. Translating gives CASSQDLGQILGNTIYF.

CDR3 in amino acids: CASSHMGAYEQYF. CDR3 DNA sequence: TGCGCCAGCAGCCATATGGGGGCCTACGAGCAGTACTTC. The chain carries TRBV4-1 and TRBJ2-7, with D perhaps matching TRBD1 or TRBD2 (5 bases each). Germline-derived CDR1 and CDR2 are MGHRA and YSYEKL. Trimming cost V 3 bases and J 2 bases, with 8 bases left between them. This CDR3 has 13 residues.

This chain uses TRBV6-5 with TRBJ2-1, with 10 bases aligning to TRBD1. The J segment lost 7 bases and the V segment lost 7 bases, leaving 7 bases of the junction unmatched. Germline CDR1 MNHEY, CDR2 SVGAGI. The CDR3 has 14 residues. In DNA, the CDR3 is TGTGCCAGCATGCCCGGGACAGGGGTGAATGAGCAGTTCTTC. Translated: CASMPGTGVNEQFF.

The J gene is TRBJ2-1, the V gene TRBV19; TRBD2 is a possible D gene (6 bases). V was pared by 3 bases and J by 4 bases, with 16 bases between. Germline CDR1 LNHDA, CDR2 SQIVND (reference sequence). This CDR3 spans 16 amino acids. The CDR3 nucleotides read TGTGCCAGTAGTATTTTGGGGGGAAGAAGTTACAATGAGCAGTTCTTC. It yields the protein CASSILGGRSYNEQFF.

V is TRBV7-2 and J is TRBJ2-2; a possible D gene is TRBD1 (5 bases). This CDR3 is built from 15 residues. CDR1 is SGHTA and CDR2 is FQGNSA in the germline V gene. V lost 2 bases and J lost 3, with 10 bases in between. CDR3: CASSLIREDTGELFF. In DNA, the CDR3 is TGTGCCAGCAGCTTAATCAGGGAAGACACCGGGGAGCTGTTTTTT. The whole variable domain, filled in from reference TRBV7-2 and TRBJ2-2, reads GAGVSQSPSNKVTEKGKDVELRCDPISGHTALYWYRQSLGQGLEFLIYFQGNSAPDKSGLPSDRFSAERTGGSVSTLTIQRTQQEDSAVYLCASSLIREDTGELFFGEGSRLTVL.

This clone was detected once. The J gene is TRBJ1-5, the V gene TRBV6-5; maybe TRBD1 (6 bases). Deletions cut 7 bases from V and 5 bases from J, with 15 bases between. Germline V CDR1 and CDR2: MNHEY, SVGAGI. The CDR3 runs 14 residues. This chain's CDR3 is CASTLTEGDQPQHF. In nucleotides, the CDR3 is TGTGCCAGCACCCTGACCGAGGGGGATCAGCCCCAGCATTTT.

The chain combines TRBV6-1 with TRBJ2-1; D remains ambiguous. The V end lost 6 bases, the J end lost 6 bases, and 12 bases lay between the germline ends. CDR1 is MNHNS, CDR2 SASEGT, per germline. The CDR3 extends over 13 amino acids. The CDR3 is CASSPEGFNEQFF. For the CDR3, the DNA is TGTGCCAGCAGCCCTGAAGGCTTCAATGAGCAGTTCTTC.

V gene TRBV19 combines with J gene TRBJ1-1; 7 nucleotides align to TRBD1. V shed 5 bases and J 10 bases; nucleotides not matched to a gene: 16. The CDR3 totals 15 residues. CDR1 is LNHDA, CDR2 SQIVND, per germline (reference sequence). CDR3 DNA: TGTGCCAGTAGTTTTACAGGGGCGGAGGTCGACTTAGCTTTCTTT. This translates into CASSFTGAEVDLAFF.

The chain links TRBV30 to TRBJ2-2; 7 positions agree with TRBD2. This CDR3 contains 14 residues. The V and J ends lost 7 bases and 2 bases, in that order; junction bases with no gene match: 7. The V gene's germline CDR1 is GTSNPN and CDR2 SVGIG (reference sequence). The CDR3 DNA follows: TGTGCCTCTTCTCTAGCGGTAAACACCGGGGAGCTGTTTTTT. Protein sequence: CASSLAVNTGELFF.

On this clone itself: Different DNA sequences within this sample yield the same CDR3. The V call is TRBV5-1, the J call TRBJ1-2, with a possible D match to TRBD1 (5 bases). CDR1 is SGHRS and CDR2 is YFSETQ in the germline V gene. V was pared by 5 bases and J by 8 bases, with 16 bases between. The CDR3 has 13 residues. The CDR3 nucleotides read TGCGCCAGCAGTTCGGGTGGGGCCCGAGGCTACACCTTC. It yields the protein CASSSGGARGYTF.

A single count supports this clone. The rearrangement joins TRBV7-9 to TRBJ2-1, with 11 bases identical to TRBD2. This CDR3 is 17 amino acids long. The V gene's germline CDR1 is SEHNR and CDR2 FQNEAQ (reference sequence). V lost 5 bases and J lost 3; bases outside the gene matches: 9. The CDR3 nucleotides read TGTGCCAGCAGCCTACCGGGACTAGCGGAGCACTACAATGAGCAGTTCTTC. This encodes CASSLPGLAEHYNEQFF.

The CDR3 loop reads CASSPQGSNEQFF. In DNA form, the CDR3 reads TGCGCCAGCAGCCCCCAGGGGAGTAATGAGCAGTTCTTC. V usage is TRBV5-1 and J usage is TRBJ2-1; TRBD1 is a possible D gene (6 bases). The CDR3 runs to 13 residues. With 4 bases removed from V and 7 bases from J, the gap between germline ends came to 12 bases. Germline assignment: CDR1 SGHRS and CDR2 YFSETQ.